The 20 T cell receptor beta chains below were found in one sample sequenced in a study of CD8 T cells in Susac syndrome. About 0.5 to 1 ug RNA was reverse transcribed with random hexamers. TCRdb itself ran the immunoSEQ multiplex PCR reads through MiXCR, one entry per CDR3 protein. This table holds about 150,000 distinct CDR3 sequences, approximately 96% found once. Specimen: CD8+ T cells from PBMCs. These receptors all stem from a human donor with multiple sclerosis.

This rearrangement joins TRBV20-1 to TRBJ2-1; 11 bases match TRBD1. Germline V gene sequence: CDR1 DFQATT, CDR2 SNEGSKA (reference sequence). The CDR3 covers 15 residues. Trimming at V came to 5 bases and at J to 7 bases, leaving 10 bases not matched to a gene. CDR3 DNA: TGCAGTGCTCGACACCGGGACAGGGGGTTGAATGAGCAGTTCTTC. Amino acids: CSARHRDRGLNEQFF.

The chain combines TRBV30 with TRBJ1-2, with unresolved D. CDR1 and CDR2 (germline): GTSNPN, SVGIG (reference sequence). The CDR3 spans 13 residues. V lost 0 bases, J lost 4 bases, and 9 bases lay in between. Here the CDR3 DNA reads TGTGCCTGGAGTGTGGGAAAAGCCTATGGCTACACCTTC. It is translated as CAWSVGKAYGYTF.

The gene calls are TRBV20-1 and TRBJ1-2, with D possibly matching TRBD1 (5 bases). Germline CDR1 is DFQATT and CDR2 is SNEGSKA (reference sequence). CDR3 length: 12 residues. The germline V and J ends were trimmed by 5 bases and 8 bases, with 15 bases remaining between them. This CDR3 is CSASNTAGGYTF. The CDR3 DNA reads TGCAGTGCTTCCAACACGGCAGGGGGCTACACCTTC.

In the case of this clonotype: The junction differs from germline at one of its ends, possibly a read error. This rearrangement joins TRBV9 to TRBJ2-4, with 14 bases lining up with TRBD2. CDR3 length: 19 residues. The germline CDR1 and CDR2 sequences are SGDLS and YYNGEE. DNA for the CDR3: TGTGCCAGCAGCGTGGCGACTAGCGGGGGGGCCGGGACCAAAAACATTCAGTACTTT. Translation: CASSVATSGGAGTKNIQYF. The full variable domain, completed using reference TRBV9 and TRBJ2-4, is DSGVTQTPKHLITATGQRVTLRCSPRSGDLSVYWYQQSLDQGLQFLIQYYNGEERAKGNILERFSAQQFPDLHSELNLSSLELGDSALYFCASSVATSGGAGTKNIQYFGAGTRLSVL.

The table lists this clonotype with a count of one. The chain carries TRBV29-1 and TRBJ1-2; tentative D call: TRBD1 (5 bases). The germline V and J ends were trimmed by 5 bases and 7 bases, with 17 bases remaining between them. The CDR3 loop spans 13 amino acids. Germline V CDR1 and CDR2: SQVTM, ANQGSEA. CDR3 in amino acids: CSVSSRDGGGYTF. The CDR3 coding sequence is TGCAGCGTTAGCAGCAGGGATGGCGGTGGCTACACCTTC.

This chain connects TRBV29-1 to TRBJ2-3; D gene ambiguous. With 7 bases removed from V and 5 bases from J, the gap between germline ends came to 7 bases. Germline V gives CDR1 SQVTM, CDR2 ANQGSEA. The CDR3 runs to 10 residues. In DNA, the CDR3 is TGCAGCGGTATTAGAGATACGCAGTATTTT. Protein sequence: CSGIRDTQYF.

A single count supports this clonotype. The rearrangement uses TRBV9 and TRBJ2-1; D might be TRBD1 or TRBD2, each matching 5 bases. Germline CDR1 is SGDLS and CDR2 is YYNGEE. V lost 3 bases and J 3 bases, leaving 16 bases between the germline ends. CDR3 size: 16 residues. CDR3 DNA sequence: TGTGCCAGCAGCGAGGGGAGCCAGGACGGCTACAATGAGCAGTTCTTC. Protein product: CASSEGSQDGYNEQFF.

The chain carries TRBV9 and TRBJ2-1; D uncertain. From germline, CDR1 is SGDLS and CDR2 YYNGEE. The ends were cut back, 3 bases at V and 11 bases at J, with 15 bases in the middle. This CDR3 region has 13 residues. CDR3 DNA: TGTGCCAGCAGCGCAGAAAACTTACTCCAGCAGTTCTTC. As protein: CASSAENLLQQFF.

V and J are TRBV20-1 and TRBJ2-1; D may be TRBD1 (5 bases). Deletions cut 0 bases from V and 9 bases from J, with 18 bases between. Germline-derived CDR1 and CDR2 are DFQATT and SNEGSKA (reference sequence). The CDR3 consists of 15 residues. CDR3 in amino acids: CSARDVQGGYGEQFF. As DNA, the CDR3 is TGCAGTGCTAGAGATGTCCAGGGCGGATACGGTGAGCAGTTCTTC.

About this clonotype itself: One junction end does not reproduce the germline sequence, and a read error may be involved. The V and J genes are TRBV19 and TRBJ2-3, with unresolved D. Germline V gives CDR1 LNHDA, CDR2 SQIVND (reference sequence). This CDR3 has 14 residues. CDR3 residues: CASSARLGTDTQFF. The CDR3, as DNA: TGTGCCAGTAGTGCCCGTTTGGGCACAGATACGCAGTTTTTT. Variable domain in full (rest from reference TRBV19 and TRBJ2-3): DGGITQSPKYLFRKEGQNVTLSCEQNLNHDAMYWYRQDPGQGLRLIYYSQIVNDFQKGDIAEGYSVSREKKESFPLTVTSAQKNPTAFYLCASSARLGTDTQFFGPGTRLTVL.

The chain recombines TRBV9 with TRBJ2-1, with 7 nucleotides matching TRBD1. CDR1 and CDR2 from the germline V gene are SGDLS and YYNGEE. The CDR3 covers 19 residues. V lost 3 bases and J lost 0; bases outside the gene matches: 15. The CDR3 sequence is CASSDRIAGQADSYNEQFF. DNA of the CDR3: TGTGCCAGCAGCGACCGAATTGCCGGACAGGCAGACTCCTACAATGAGCAGTTCTTC.

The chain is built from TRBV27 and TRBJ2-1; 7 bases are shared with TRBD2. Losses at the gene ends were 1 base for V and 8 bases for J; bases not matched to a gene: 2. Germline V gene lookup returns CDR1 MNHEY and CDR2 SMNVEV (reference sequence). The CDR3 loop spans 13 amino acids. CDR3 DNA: TGTGCCAGCAGTTTATTGGGGGGGGATGAGCAGTTCTTC. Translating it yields CASSLLGGDEQFF.

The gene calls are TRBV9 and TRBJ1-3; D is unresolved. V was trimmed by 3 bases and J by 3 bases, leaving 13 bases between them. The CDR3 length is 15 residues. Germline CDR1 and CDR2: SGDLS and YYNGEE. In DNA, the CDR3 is TGTGCCAGCAGCGCGAGCGGAAGTCTTGGAAACACCATATATTTT. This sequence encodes CASSASGSLGNTIYF.

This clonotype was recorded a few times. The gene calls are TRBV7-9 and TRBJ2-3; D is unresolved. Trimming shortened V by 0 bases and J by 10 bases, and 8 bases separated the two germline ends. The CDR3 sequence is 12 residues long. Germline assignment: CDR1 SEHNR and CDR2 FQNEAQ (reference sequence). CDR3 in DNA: TGTGCCAGCAGCTTAGCGGGCTCGCCGCAGTATTTT. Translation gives CASSLAGSPQYF.

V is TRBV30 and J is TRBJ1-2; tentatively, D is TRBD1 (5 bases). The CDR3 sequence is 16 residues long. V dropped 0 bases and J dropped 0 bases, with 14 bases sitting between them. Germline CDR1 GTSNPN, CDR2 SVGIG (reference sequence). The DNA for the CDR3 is TGTGCCTGGAGTGTACTTTTAGGACACTCTAACTATGGCTACACCTTC. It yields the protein CAWSVLLGHSNYGYTF.

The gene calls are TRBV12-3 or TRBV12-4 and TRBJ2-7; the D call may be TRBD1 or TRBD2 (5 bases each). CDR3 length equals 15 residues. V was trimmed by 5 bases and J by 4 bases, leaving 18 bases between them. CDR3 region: CASSLSGTTSYEQYF. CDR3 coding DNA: TGTGCCAGCAGTCTTTCCGGGACGACTTCGTACGAGCAGTACTTC.

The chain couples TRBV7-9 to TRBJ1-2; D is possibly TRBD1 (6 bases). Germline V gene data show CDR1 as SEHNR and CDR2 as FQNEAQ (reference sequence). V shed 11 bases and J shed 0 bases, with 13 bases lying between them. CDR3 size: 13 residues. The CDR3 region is CAGMDRSNYGYTF. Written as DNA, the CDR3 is TGTGCCGGAATGGACAGATCTAACTATGGCTACACCTTC.

CDR3 loop: CATTTSTDTEAFF. The CDR3 bases are TGTGCCACCACGACTAGTACGGACACTGAAGCTTTCTTT. The rearrangement joins TRBV7-8 to TRBJ1-1; D gene uncertain. This CDR3 has 13 residues. Trimming left V 10 bases short and J 3 bases short, with 15 bases between. Per the germline V gene, CDR1 is SGHVS and CDR2 is FQNEAQ.

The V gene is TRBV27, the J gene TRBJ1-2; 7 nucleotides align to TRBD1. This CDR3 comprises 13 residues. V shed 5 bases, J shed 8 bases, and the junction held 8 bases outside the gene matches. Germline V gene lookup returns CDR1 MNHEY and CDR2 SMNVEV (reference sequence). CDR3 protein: CASSLDRAGGYTF. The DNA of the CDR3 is TGTGCCAGCAGTCTTGACAGGGCGGGGGGCTACACCTTC.

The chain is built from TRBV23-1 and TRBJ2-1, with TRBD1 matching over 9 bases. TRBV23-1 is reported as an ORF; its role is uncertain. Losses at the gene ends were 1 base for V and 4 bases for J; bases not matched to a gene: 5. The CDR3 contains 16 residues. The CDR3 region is CASSQFWDREYNEQFF. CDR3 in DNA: TGCGCCAGCAGTCAATTCTGGGACAGGGAGTACAATGAGCAGTTCTTC.